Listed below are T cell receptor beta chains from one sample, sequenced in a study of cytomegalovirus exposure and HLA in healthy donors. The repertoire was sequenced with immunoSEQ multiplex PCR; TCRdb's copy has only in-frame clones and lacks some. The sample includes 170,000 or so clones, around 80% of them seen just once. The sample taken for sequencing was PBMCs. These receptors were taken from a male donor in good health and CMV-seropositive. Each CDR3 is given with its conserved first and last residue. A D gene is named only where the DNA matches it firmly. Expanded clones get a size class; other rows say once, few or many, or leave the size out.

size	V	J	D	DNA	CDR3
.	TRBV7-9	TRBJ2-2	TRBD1	TGTTCCAGCAGCTCCGGGACAGGCGGCTCCCGACGGGAGCTGTTTTTT	CSSSSGTGGSRRELFF
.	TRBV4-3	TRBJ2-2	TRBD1	TGCGCCAGCAGCCCCCTATCCGGGACAGCGAACACCGGGGAGCTGTTTTTT	CASSPLSGTANTGELFF
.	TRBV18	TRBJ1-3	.	TGTGCCAGCTCACCACTACCCGCTGACAGTTCTGGAAACACCATATATTTT	CASSPLPADSSGNTIYF
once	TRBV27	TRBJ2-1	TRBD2	TGTGCCAGCAGTTCCCCCGCCAGCGGGGGGAACAATGAGCAGTTCTTC	CASSSPASGGNNEQFF
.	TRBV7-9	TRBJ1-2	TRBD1	TGTGCCAGCAGCTCCGGACGGGACAGGCGATATGGCTACACCTTC	CASSSGRDRRYGYTF
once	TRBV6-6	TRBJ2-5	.	TGTGCCAGCAGTTACTCGAGCCCTGCCCAAGAGACCCAGTACTTC	CASSYSSPAQETQYF
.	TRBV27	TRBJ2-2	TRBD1	TGTGCCAGCAGTTTATCGTGGAGAAGAGGGACAGGGAGCAACACCGGGGAGCTGTTTTTT	CASSLSWRRGTGSNTGELFF
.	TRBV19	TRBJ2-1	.	TGTGCCAGTAGTATAGTTCCATACAATGAGCAGTTCTTC	CASSIVPYNEQFF
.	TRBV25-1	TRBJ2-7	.	TGTGCCAGCATGGGACTGATTCCCTACGAGCAGTACTTC	CASMGLIPYEQYF
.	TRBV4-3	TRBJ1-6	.	TGCGCCAGCAGCCAAGAACTCAGGGATTCACCCCTCCACTTT	CASSQELRDSPLHF
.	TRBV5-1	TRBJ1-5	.	TGCGCCAGCAGCTTGGGGGAGACGGTGGGTCAGCCCCAGCATTTT	CASSLGETVGQPQHF
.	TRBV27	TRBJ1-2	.	TGTGCCAGCAGTTTGGGGCAGGGGTACGGCTACACCTTC	CASSLGQGYGYTF
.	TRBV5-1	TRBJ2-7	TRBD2	TGCGCCAGCAGCTTGGAGGCTCCGGGACTAGCGATCGAGCAGTACTTC	CASSLEAPGLAIEQYF
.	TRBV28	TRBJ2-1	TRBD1	TGTGCCAGCAGTTACAGGGGTAGCTCCTACAATGAGCAGTTCTTC	CASSYRGSSYNEQFF
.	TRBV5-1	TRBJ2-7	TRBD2	TGCGCCAGCAGCTTCGGGACTAGCGGGACCTACTCCTACGAGCAGTACTTC	CASSFGTSGTYSYEQYF
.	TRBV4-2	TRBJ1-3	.	TGTGCCAGCAGCCAAGATAAGCACAGCTCTGGAAACACCATATATTTT	CASSQDKHSSGNTIYF
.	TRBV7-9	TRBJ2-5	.	TGTGCCATCCCTGGGGACTCCTCGGGGGAGACCCAGTACTTC	CAIPGDSSGETQYF
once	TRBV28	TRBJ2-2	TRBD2	TGTGCCAGCAGTTTCTTCCAGCGGGAGGGCAGGGCCGGGGAGCTGTTTTTT	CASSFFQREGRAGELFF
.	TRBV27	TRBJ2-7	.	TGTGCCAGCGCGTGGGGACTCCTCTACGAGCAGTACTTC	CASAWGLLYEQYF
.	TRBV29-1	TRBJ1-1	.	TGCAGCGCCCACTCCGGGGGGGCAGGGAACACTGAAGCTTTCTTT	CSAHSGGAGNTEAFF
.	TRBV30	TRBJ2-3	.	TGTGCCTGGAGAGCCGACTCGCCCCGGGCGCAGTATTTT	CAWRADSPRAQYF
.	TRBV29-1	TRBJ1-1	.	TGCAGCGTTGCGGGACAACAGAACACTGAAGCTTTCTTT	CSVAGQQNTEAFF
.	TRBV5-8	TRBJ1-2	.	TGTGCCAGCAGCCTATTTCCAGGGATGGAATATGGCTACACCTTC	CASSLFPGMEYGYTF
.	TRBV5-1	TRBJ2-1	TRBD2	TGCGCCAGCAGCGGTGGGCTAGCGGGAGGGTCCTACAATGAGCAGTTCTTC	CASSGGLAGGSYNEQFF
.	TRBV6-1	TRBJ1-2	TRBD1	TGTGCCAGCAGGTCAGTTCTCCGGGACAGCTATGGCTACACCTTC	CASRSVLRDSYGYTF
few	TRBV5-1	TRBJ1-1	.	TGCGCCAGCAGCTTGACAGCCTTGAACACTGAAGCTTTCTTT	CASSLTALNTEAFF
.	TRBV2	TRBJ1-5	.	TGTGCCAGCAAGTCCCGGGATTATCAGCCCCAGCATTTT	CASKSRDYQPQHF
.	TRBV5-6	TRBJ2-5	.	TGTGCCAGCAGCTTCTTCGGCTCGCCTGGGGAGCAGTACTTC	CASSFFGSPGEQYF
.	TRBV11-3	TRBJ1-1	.	TGTGCCAGCAGCTTAGAAGCAAACACTGAAGCTTTCTTT	CASSLEANTEAFF
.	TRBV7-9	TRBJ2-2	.	TGTTCCAGCAGCTTAGGATCTTCGTCGGCCGGGGAGCTGTTTTTT	CSSSLGSSSAGELFF
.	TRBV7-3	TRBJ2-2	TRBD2	TGTGCCAGCAGAGCGGGAACGAACACCGGGGAGCTGTTTTTT	CASRAGTNTGELFF
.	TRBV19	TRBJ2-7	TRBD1	TGTGCCAGTAGTGATTGGGACAGGGGCTACGAGCAGTACTTC	CASSDWDRGYEQYF
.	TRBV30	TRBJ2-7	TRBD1	TGTGCCTGGAGTTCACGGGACAGACGGAACGAGCAGTACTTC	CAWSSRDRRNEQYF
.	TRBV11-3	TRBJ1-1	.	TGTGCCAGCAGCTTAGACGCCGGAAGGGGTACTGAAGCTTTCTTT	CASSLDAGRGTEAFF
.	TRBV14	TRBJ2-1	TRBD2	TGTGCCAGCAGCCAACCCACCACCGGGAGGGGGGGCCCTTACAAGGGGAATGAGCAGTTCTTC	CASSQPTTGRGGPYKGNEQFF
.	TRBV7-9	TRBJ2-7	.	TGTGCCAGCAGCTCCCCAGGCCCATTAAGGGGCCCCTACGAGCAGTACTTC	CASSSPGPLRGPYEQYF
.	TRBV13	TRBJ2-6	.	TGTGCCAGCAGCTTAACCAGGAGGGGCTCTGGGGCCAACGTCCTGACTTTC	CASSLTRRGSGANVLTF
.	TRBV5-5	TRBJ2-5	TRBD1	TGTGCCAGCAGCCTGACCCTTAGGGGGCAGTGGCAAGAGACCCAGTACTTC	CASSLTLRGQWQETQYF
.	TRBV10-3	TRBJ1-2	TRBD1	TGTGCCACCGGACAGGGCGAAAACTATGGCTACACCTTC	CATGQGENYGYTF
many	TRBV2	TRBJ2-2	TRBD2	TGTGCCAGCAGTGAACTAGCGGGAGGCCCCGGGGAGCTGTTTTTT	CASSELAGGPGELFF
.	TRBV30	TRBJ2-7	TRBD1	TGTGCCTGGAGCGTACTGGGACAGGGTGCCTACGAGCAGTACTTC	CAWSVLGQGAYEQYF
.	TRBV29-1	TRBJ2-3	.	TGCAGCGTTATCTCCGGAGGAAATACGCAGTATTTT	CSVISGGNTQYF
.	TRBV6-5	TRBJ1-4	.	TGTGCCAGCAGTTACAATTCGGGTGTTTTTGAAAAACTGTTTTTT	CASSYNSGVFEKLFF
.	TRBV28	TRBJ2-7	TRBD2	TGTGCCAGCAGTTTCGCTTGGACTAGCGGATCCTACGAGCAGTACTTC	CASSFAWTSGSYEQYF
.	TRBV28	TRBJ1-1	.	TGTGCCAGCACCAAGAGGGCGGGGTCGAACACTGAAGCTTTCTTT	CASTKRAGSNTEAFF
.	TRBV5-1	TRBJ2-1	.	TGCGCCAGCAGCAACCAGGGGCAGGTCAGGAATGAGCAGTTCTTC	CASSNQGQVRNEQFF
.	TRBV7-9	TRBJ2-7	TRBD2	TGTGCCAGCAGCTTGGGGGGGGTTACGGGAGTCTCCTACGAGCAGTACTTC	CASSLGGVTGVSYEQYF
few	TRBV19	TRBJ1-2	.	TGTGCCAGTAGTATTTTCGGCGAGCACAGGGCGAACTATGGCTACACCTTC	CASSIFGEHRANYGYTF
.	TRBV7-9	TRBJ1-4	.	TGTGCCAGCAGCTTAGTCCAGGGAAGTGAAAAACTGTTTTTT	CASSLVQGSEKLFF
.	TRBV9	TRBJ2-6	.	TGTGCCAGCAGCGGTTTGGTGTGGGCCTCTGGGGCCAACGTCCTGACTTTC	CASSGLVWASGANVLTF
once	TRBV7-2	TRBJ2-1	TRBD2	TGTGCCAGCAGCCCGCAGCCACCTCTTAGCGGGGTATACAATGAGCAGTTCTTC	CASSPQPPLSGVYNEQFF
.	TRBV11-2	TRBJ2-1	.	TGTGCCAGCAGCTTCCTCTCCAATGAGCAGTTCTTC	CASSFLSNEQFF
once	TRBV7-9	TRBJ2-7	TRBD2	TGTGCCAGCAGCCCCGCTGGGAGGGTCGAGCAGTACTTC	CASSPAGRVEQYF
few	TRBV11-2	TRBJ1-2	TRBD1	TGTGCCAGCAGCGCGGGACAGGGGAACTATGGCTACACCTTC	CASSAGQGNYGYTF